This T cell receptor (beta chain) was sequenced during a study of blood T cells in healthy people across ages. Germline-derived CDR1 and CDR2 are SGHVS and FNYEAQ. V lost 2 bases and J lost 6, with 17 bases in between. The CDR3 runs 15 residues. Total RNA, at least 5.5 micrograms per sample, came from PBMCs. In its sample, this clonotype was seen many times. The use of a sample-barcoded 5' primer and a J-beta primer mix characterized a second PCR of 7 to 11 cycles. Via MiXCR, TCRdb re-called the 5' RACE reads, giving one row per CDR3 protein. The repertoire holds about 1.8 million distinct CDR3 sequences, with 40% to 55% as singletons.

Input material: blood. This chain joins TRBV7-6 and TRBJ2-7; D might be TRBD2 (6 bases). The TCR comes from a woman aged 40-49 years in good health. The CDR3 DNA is TGTGCCAGCAGCTTATTGGGGGAGGAAGGGTCCGAGCAGTACTTC. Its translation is CASSLLGEEGSEQYF.